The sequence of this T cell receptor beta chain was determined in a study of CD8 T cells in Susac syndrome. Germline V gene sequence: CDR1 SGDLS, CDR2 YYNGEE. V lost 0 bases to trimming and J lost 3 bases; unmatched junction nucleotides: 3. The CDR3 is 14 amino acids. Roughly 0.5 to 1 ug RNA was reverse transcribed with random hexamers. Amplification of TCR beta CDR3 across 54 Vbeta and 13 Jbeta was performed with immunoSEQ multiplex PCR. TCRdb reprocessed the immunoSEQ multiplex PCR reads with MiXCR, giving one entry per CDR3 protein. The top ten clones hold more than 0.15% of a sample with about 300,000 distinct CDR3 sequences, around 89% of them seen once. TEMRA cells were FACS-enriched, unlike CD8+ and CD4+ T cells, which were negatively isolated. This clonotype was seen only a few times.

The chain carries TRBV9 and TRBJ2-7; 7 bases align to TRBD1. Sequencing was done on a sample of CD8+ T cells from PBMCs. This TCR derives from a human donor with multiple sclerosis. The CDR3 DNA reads TGTGCCAGCAGCGTAGAGGGGGCTAGCTACGAGCAGTACTTC. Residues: CASSVEGASYEQYF.